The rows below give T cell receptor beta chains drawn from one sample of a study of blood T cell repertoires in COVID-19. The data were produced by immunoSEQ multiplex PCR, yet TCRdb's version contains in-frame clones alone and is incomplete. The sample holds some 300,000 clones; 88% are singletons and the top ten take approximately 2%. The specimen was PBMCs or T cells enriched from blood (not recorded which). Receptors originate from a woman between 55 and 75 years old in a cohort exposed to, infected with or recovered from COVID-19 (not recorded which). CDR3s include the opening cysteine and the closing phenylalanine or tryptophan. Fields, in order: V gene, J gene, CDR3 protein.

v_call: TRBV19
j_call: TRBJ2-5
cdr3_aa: CASSAPTSSQETQYF

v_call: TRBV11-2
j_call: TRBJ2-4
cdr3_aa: CASSLRGAGTSDRRNIQYF

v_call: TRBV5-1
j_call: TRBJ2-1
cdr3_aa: CASRVATYNEQFF

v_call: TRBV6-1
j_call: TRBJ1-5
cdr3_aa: CASSEWGRQPQHF

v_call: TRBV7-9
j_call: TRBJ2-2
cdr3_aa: CASSPPGVTGELFF

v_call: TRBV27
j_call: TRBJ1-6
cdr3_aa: CASSNRGSYNSPLHF

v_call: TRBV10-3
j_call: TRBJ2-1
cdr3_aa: CAISDGQRDNEQFF

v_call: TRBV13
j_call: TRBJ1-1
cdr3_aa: CASSLYGNTEAFF

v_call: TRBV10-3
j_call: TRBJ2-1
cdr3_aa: CAITPGLATNEQFF

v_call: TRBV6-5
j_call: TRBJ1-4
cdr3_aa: CASSYADSGVEKLFF

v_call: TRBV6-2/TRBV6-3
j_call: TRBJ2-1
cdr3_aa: CASSRTGGSGEQFF

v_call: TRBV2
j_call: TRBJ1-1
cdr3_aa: CASRLTGNTEAFF

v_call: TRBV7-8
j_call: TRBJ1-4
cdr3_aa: CASTTGQFNEKLFF

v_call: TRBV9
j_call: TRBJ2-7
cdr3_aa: CASSPGTGIYEQYF

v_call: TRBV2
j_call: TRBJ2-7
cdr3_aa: CASSDPAGGPYEQYF

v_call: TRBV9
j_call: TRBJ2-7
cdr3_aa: CASSAGQGAPYEQYF

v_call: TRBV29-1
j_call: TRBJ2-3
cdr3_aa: CSARAGGPDTQYF

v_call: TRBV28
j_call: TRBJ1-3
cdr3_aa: CASSFSGTGASGNTIYF

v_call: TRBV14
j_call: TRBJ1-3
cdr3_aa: CASSQVSSGNTIYF

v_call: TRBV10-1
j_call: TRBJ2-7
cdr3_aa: CASSEGMWAGKAHEQYF

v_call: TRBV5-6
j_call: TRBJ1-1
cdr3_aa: CASSLFGGSTEAFF

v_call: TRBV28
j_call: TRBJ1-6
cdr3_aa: CASREQGYNSPLHF

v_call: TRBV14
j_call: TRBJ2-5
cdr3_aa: CASSQEGLASETQYF

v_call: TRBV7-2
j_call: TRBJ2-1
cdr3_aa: CASSMGLGNNEQFF

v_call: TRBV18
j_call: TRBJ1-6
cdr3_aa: CASSPEGARSPLHF

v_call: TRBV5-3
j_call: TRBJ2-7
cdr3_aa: CARSSWRGCSYEQYF

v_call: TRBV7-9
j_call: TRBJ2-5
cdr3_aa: CASSFDPGQGSETQYF

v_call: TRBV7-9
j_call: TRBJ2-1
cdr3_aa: CASSPTSGSYNEQFF

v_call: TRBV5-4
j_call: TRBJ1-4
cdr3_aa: CASSPGQSTNEKLFF

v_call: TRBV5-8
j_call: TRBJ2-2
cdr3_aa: CASRKIGGTGELFF

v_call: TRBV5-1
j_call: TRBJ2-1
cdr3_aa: CASSTYNEQFF

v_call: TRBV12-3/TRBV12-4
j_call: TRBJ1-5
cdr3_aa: CASSTGQGRAQHF

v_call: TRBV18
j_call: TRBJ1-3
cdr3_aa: CASSSWTGTSGNTIYF

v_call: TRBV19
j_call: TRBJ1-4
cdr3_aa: CASSTTKTNEKLFF

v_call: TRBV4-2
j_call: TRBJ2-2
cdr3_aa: CASSQVTRGTENTGELFF